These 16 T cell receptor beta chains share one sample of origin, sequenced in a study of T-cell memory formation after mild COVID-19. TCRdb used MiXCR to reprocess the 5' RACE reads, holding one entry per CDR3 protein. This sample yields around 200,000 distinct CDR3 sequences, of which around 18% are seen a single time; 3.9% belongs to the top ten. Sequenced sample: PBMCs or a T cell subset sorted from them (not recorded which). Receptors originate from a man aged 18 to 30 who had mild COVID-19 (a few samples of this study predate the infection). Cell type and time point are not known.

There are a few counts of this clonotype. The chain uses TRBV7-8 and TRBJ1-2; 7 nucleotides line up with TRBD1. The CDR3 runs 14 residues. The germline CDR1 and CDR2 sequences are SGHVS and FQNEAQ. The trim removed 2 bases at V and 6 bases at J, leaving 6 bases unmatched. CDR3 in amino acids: CASSLLTGVNGYTF. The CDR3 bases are TGTGCCAGCAGCTTATTAACAGGGGTGAATGGCTACACCTTC. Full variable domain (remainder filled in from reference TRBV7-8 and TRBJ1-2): GAGVSQSPRYKVAKRGQDVALRCDPISGHVSLFWYQQALGQGPEFLTYFQNEAQLDKSGLPSDRFFAERPEGSVSTLKIQRTQQEDSAVYLCASSLLTGVNGYTFGSGTRLTVV.

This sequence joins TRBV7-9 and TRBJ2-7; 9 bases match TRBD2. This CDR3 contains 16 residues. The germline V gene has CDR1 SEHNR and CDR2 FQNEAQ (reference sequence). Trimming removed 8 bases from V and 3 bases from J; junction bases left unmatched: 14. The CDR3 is CASGSKTSGKHYEQYV. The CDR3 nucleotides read TGTGCCAGCGGATCTAAGACTAGCGGAAAACACTACGAGCAGTACGTC.

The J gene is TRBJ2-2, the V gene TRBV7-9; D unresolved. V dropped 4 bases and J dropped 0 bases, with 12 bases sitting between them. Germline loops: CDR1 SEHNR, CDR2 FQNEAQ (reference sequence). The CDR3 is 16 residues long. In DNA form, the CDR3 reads TGTGCCAGCAGCTCGACAACTACTTCGAACACCGGGGAGCTGTTTTTT. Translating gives CASSSTTTSNTGELFF.

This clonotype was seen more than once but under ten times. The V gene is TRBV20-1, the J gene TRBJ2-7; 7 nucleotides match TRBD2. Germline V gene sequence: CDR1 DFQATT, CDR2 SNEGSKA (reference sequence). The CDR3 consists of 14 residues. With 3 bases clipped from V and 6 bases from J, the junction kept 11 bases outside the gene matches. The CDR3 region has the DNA TGCAGTGCTAGGGCTAGCGGAGGAAATAGCGAGCAGTACGTC. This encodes CSARASGGNSEQYV.

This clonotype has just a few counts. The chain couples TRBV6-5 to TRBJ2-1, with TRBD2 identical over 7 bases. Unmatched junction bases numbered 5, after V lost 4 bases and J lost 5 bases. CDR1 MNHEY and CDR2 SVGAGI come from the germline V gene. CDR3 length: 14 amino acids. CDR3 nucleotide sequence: TGTGCCAGCAGTTCTGCGGGGGAGCACAATGAGCAGTTCTTC. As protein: CASSSAGEHNEQFF.

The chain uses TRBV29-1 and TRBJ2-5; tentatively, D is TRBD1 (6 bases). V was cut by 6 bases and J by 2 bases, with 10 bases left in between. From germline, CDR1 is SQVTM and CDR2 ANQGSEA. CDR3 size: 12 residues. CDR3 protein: CSVLQGQETQYF. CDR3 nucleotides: TGCAGCGTGTTACAGGGACAAGAGACCCAGTACTTC.

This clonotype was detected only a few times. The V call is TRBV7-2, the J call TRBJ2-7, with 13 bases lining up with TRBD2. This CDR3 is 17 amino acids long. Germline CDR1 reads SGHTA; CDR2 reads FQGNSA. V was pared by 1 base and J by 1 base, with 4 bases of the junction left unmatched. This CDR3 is CASSLVGTSGASYEQYV. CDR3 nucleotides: TGTGCCAGCAGCTTAGTGGGGACTAGCGGGGCATCCTACGAGCAGTACGTC.

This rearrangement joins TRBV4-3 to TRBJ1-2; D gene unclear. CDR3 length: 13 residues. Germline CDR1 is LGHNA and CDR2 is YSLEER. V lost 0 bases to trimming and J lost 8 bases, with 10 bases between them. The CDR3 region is CASSQDTGRGYTF. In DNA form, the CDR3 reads TGCGCCAGCAGCCAAGATACGGGGAGAGGCTACACCTTC.

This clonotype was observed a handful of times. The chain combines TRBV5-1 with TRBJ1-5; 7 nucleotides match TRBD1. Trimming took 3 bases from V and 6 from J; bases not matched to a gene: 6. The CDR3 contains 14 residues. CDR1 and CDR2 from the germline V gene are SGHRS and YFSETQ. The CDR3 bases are TGCGCCAGCAGCTCCGACAGGGCCCGTCAGCCCCAGCATTTT. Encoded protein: CASSSDRARQPQHF.

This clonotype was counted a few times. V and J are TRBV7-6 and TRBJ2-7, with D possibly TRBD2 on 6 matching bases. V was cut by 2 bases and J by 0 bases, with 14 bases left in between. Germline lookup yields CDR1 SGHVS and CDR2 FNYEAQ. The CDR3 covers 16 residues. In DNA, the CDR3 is TGTGCCAGCAGCTTATTGGGGGGACCGAGCTCCTACGAGCAGTACGTC. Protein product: CASSLLGGPSSYEQYV.

CDR3 in DNA: TGTGCCAGCAGTTTGACAGACCTATATGGCTACACCTTC. Encoded protein: CASSLTDLYGYTF. V and J are TRBV11-2 and TRBJ1-2, with D perhaps matching TRBD1 (5 bases). Trimming stripped 6 bases from V and 5 bases from J, with 13 bases between. The germline V gene has CDR1 SGHAT and CDR2 FQNNGV. The CDR3 contains 13 residues.

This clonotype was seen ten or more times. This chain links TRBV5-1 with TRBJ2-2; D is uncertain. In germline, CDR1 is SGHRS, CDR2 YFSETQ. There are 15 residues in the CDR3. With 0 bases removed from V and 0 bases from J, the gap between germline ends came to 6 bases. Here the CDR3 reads CASSLDRPNTGELFF. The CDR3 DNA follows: TGCGCCAGCAGCTTGGACAGACCGAACACCGGGGAGCTGTTTTTT.

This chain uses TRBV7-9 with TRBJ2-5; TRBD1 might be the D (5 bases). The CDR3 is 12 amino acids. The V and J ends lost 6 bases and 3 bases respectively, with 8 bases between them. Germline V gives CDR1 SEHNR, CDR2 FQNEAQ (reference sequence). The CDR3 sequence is CASRAGKETQYF. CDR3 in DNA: TGTGCCAGCAGAGCAGGGAAAGAGACCCAGTACTTC.

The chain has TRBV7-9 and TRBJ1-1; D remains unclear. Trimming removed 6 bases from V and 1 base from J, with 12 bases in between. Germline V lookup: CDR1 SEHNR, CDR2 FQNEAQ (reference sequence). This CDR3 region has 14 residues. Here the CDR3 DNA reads TGTGCCAGCAGAGATATCTCGGGGAACACTGAAGCTTTCTTT. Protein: CASRDISGNTEAFF.

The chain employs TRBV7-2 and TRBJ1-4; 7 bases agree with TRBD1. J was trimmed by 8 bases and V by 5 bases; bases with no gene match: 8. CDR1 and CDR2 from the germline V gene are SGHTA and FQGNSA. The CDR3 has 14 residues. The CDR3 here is CASSPRGQIEKLFF. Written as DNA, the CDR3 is TGTGCCAGCAGCCCTCGGGGACAGATCGAAAAACTGTTTTTT.

The CDR3 loop reads CASSDRTGGETEAFF. The CDR3 DNA reads TGTGCCAGCAGTGACCGGACAGGAGGGGAGACTGAAGCTTTCTTT. The chain combines TRBV6-6 with TRBJ1-1; 7 nucleotides match TRBD1. Germline values: CDR1 MNHNY, CDR2 SVGAGI (reference sequence). There are 15 residues in the CDR3. Trimming removed 5 bases from V and 5 bases from J; junction bases left unmatched: 11.